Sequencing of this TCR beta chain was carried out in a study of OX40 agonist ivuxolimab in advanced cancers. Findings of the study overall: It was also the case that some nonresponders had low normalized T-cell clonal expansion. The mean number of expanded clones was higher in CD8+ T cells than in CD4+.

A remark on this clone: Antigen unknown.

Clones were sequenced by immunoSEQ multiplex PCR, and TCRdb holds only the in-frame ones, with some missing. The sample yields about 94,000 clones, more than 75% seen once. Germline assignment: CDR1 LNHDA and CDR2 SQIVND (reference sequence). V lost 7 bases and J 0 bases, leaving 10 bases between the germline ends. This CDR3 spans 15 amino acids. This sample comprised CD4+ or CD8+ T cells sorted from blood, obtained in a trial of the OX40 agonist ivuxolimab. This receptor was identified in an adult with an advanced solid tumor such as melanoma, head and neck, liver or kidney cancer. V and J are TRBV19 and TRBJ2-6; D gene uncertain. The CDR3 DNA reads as TGTGCCAGTACGCGCCAAAGCTCTGGGGCCAACGTCCTGACTTTC. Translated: CASTRQSSGANVLTF.